The entry below describes one TCR beta chain. Its antigen is not known. The junction departs from germline at one end; a sequencing error may be responsible. This entry is derived from a study of cytomegalovirus exposure and HLA in healthy donors. Germline lookup yields CDR1 SGHNT and CDR2 YYREEE (reference sequence). CDR3 length equals 15 residues. The PCR had 60 Vbeta and 13 Jbeta primers. Measured with immunoSEQ multiplex PCR; TCRdb has only the in-frame clones, and not every one. The sample contains about 170,000 clones, roughly 84% of which appear only once. General observations from the study: For most TCR sequences rarity was the rule, although some public TCRs occurred in many donors. The likely origin of a cluster of highly shared sequence variants was a sequencing artifact.

Sequenced: PBMCs. V gene TRBV5-4 combines with J gene TRBJ1-2, with D perhaps TRBD1 (5 bases). This sequence originates from a man between 18 and 35 years old in good health and CMV-seropositive. CDR3: CASSLGTQLTYGYIF. DNA of the CDR3: TGTGCCAGCAGCTTGGGGACACAGCTAACCTATGGCTACATCTTC.